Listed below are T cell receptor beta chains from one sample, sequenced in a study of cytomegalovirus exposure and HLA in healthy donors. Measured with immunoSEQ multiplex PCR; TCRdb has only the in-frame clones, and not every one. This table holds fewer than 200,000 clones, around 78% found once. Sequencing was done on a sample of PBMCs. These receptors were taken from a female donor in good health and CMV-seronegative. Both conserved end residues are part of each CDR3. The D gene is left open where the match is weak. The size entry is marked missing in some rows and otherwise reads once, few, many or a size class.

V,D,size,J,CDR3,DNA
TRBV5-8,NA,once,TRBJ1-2,CASSLRRLNNYGYTF,TGTGCCAGCAGCTTGAGGAGGCTAAATAACTATGGCTACACCTTC
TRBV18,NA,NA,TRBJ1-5,CASSPVPSDQPQHF,TGTGCCAGCTCTCCCGTCCCCTCGGATCAGCCCCAGCATTTT
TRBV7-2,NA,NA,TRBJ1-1,CASSLSTWTRNTEAFF,TGTGCCAGCAGCTTATCGACCTGGACAAGAAACACTGAAGCTTTCTTT
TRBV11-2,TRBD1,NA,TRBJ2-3,CASSYGQGTDTQYF,TGTGCCAGCAGCTACGGACAGGGCACAGATACGCAGTATTTT
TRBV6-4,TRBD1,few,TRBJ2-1,CASSPGQGGGNEQFF,TGTGCCAGCAGTCCGGGACAGGGGGGGGGTAATGAGCAGTTCTTC
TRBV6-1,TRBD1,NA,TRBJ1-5,CASSEPSGGQGGPQHF,TGTGCCAGCAGTGAGCCCTCAGGGGGTCAGGGTGGGCCCCAGCATTTT
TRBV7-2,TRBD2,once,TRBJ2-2,CASSLGLAGGTYTGELFF,TGTGCCAGCAGCTTGGGACTAGCGGGAGGGACGTACACCGGGGAGCTGTTTTTT
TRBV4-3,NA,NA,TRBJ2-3,CASSQELGGRPQYF,TGCGCCAGCAGCCAAGAACTCGGCGGCCGTCCGCAGTATTTT
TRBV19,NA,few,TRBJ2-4,CASSIVGNKNIQYF,TGTGCCAGTAGTATAGTCGGGAACAAAAACATTCAGTACTTC
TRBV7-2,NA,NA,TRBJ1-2,CASSERQVYYGYTF,TGTGCCAGCAGCGAAAGACAGGTCTACTATGGCTACACCTTC
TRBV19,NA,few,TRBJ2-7,CASSLSGNVEQYF,TGTGCCAGTAGTTTGAGCGGCAACGTCGAGCAGTACTTC
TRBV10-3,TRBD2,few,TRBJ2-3,CAISESSGGNLGTDTQYF,TGTGCCATCAGTGAGTCGAGCGGGGGTAACCTGGGAACAGATACGCAGTATTTT
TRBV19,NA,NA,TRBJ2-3,CASSPKSHILDTQYF,TGTGCCAGTAGCCCAAAATCCCACATTTTAGATACGCAGTATTTT
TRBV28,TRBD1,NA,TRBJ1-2,CASSWGSRGRHGYTF,TGTGCCAGCAGTTGGGGGTCGAGGGGGCGCCATGGCTACACCTTC
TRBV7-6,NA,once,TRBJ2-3,CASSFSTDTQYF,TGTGCCAGCAGCTTCTCCACAGATACGCAGTATTTT
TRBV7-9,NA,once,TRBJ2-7,CASSLAGESYEQYF,TGTGCCAGCAGCTTAGCGGGCGAATCCTACGAGCAGTACTTC
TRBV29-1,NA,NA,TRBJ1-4,CSVQQGPNEKLFF,TGCAGCGTACAACAGGGACCTAATGAAAAACTGTTTTTT
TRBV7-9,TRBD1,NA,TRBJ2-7,CSSSPLGTGGTYEQYF,TGTTCCAGCAGCCCCCTAGGGACAGGGGGAACCTACGAGCAGTACTTC
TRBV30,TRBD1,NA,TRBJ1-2,CAGTGGSYGYTF,TGTGCCGGGACAGGGGGAAGCTATGGCTACACCTTC
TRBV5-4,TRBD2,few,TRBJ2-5,CASSLASGAETQYF,TGTGCCAGCAGCTTAGCTAGCGGGGCTGAGACCCAGTACTTC
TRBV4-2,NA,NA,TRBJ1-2,CASSQDRIQGHYGYTF,TGTGCCAGCAGCCAAGATCGCATCCAGGGGCACTATGGCTACACCTTC
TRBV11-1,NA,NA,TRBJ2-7,CASSLGQGPYYEQYF,TGTGCCAGCAGCTTGGGGCAGGGCCCTTACTACGAGCAGTACTTC
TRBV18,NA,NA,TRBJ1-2,CASVTGQSTLGYTF,TGTGCCAGCGTGACCGGACAGTCAACATTGGGCTACACCTTC
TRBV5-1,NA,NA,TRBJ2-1,CASSLWVGAYNEQFF,TGCGCCAGCAGCTTGTGGGTGGGAGCCTACAATGAGCAGTTCTTC
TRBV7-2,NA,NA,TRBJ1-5,CASSLIRDNQPQHF,TGTGCCAGCAGCTTAATCCGGGACAATCAGCCCCAGCATTTT
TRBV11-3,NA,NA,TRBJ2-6,CASSPGAGANVLTF,TGTGCCAGCAGCCCGGGTGCTGGGGCCAACGTCCTGACTTTC
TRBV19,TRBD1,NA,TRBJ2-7,CASRQGGNEQYF,TGTGCCAGTAGACAGGGGGGTAACGAGCAGTACTTC
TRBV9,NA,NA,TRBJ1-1,CASSVEGRVDTEAFF,TGTGCCAGCAGCGTAGAGGGCAGGGTAGACACTGAAGCTTTCTTT
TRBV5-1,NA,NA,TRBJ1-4,CASSLDRKKLFF,TGCGCCAGCAGCTTGGATCGTAAAAAACTGTTTTTT
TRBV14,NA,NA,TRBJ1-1,CASSQPRNWEDTEAFF,TGTGCCAGCAGCCAACCGCGAAATTGGGAGGACACTGAAGCTTTCTTT
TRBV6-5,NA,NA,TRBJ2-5,CASSYSFRRETQYF,TGTGCCAGCAGTTACTCGTTCAGAAGAGAGACCCAGTACTTC
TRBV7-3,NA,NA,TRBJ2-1,CASSLNPRSNEQFF,TGTGCCAGCAGCTTAAACCCCCGGAGCAATGAGCAGTTCTTC
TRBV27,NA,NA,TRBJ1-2,CASSFAGSYGYTF,TGTGCCAGCAGTTTCGCAGGGTCGTATGGCTACACCTTC
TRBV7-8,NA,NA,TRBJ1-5,CASSLAAGGAGQPQHF,TGTGCCAGCAGCTTAGCGGCCGGGGGGGCGGGTCAGCCCCAGCATTTT
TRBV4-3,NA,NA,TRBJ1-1,CASSQENGNTEAFF,TGCGCCAGCAGCCAAGAGAACGGGAACACTGAAGCTTTCTTT
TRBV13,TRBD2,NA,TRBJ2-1,CASSLGAGGTYNEQFF,TGTGCCAGCAGCTTAGGGGCGGGAGGGACCTACAATGAGCAGTTCTTC
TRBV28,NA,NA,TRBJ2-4,CASSSTLQYSQYF,TGTGCCAGCAGTTCCACCCTTCAGTACAGTCAGTACTTC
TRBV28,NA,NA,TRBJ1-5,CASSLLSPNQPQHF,TGTGCCAGCAGTTTATTAAGCCCCAATCAGCCCCAGCATTTT
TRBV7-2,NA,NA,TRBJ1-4,CASSLARGGLGEKLFF,TGTGCCAGCAGCTTAGCGCGTGGGGGCTTGGGTGAAAAACTGTTTTTT
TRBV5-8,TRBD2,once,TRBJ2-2,CASSLPGGSNTGELFF,TGTGCCAGCAGCTTGCCGGGGGGGTCTAACACCGGGGAGCTGTTTTTT
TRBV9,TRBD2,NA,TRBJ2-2,CASSVAPSLAGGAGELFF,TGTGCCAGCAGCGTAGCTCCCTCACTAGCGGGAGGGGCCGGGGAGCTGTTTTTT
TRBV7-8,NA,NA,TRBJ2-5,CASSFNTGTQYF,TGTGCCAGCAGCTTTAATACGGGGACCCAGTACTTC
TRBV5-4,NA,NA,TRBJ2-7,CASSRPGRGTYEQYF,TGTGCCAGCAGCCGCCCGGGACGGGGGACCTACGAGCAGTACTTC
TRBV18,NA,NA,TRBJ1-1,CASSLAGTNTEAFF,TGTGCCAGCTCGCTAGCGGGCACGAACACTGAAGCTTTCTTT
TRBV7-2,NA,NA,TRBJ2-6,CASSLGGSSGANVLTF,TGTGCCAGCAGCTTAGGCGGTAGCTCTGGGGCCAACGTCCTGACTTTC